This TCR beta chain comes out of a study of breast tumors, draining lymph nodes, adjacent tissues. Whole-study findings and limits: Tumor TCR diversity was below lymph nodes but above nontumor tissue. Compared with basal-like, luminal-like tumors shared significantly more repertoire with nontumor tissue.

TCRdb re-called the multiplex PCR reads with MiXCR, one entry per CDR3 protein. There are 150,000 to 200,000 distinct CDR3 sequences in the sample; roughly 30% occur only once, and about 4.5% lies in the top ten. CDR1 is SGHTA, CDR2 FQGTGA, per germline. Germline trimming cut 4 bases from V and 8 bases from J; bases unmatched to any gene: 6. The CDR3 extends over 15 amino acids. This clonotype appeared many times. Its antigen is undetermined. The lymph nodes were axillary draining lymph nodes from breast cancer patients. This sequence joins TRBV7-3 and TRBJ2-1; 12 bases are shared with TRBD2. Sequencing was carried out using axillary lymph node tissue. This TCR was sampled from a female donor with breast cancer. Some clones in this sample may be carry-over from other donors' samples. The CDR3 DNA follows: TGTGCCAGCAGCTCCGGACTAGCGGGACTATATGAGCAGTTCTTC. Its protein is CASSSGLAGLYEQFF.